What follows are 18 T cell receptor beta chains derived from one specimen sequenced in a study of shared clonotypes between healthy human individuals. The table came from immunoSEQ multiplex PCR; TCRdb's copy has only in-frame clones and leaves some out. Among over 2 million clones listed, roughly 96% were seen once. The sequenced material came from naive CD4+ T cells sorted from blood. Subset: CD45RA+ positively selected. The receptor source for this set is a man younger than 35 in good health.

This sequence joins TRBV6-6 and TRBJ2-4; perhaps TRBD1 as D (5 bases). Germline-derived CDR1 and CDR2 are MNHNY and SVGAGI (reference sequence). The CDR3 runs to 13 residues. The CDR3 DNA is TGTGCTTGCCAGGGTAGACCCCAAAACATTCAGTACTTC. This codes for CACQGRPQNIQYF.

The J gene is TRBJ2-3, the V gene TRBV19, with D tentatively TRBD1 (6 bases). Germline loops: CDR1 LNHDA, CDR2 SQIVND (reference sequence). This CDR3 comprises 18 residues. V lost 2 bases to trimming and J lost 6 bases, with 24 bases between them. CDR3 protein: CASSIKATGFLLPDTQYF. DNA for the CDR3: TGTGCCAGTAGTATAAAGGCGACAGGTTTTTTATTACCGGATACGCAGTATTTT.

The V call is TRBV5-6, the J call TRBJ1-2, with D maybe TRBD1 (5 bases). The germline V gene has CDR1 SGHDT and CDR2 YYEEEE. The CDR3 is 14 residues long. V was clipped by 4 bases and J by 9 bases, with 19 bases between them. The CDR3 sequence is CASSQRGGGVSYTF. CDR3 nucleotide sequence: TGTGCCAGCAGCCAACGCGGGGGTGGGGTAAGCTACACCTTC. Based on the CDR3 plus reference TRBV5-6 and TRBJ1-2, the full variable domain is DAGVTQSPTHLIKTRGQQVTLRCSPKSGHDTVSWYQQALGQGPQFIFQYYEEEERQRGNFPDRFSGHQFPNYSSELNVNALLLGDSALYLCASSQRGGGVSYTFGSGTRLTVV.

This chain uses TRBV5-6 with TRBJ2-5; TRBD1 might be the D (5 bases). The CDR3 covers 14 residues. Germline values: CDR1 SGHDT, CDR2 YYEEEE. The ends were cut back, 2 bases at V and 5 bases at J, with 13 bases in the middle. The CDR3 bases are TGTGCCAGCAGCTTTAGGGGCCCGATCGAGACCCAGTACTTC. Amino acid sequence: CASSFRGPIETQYF.

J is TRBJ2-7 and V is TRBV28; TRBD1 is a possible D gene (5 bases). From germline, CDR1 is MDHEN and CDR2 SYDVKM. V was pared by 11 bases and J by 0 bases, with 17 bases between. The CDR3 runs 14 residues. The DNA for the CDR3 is TGTGCCGTACGACCACAGGTCCGCTCCTACGAGCAGTACTTC. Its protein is CAVRPQVRSYEQYF.

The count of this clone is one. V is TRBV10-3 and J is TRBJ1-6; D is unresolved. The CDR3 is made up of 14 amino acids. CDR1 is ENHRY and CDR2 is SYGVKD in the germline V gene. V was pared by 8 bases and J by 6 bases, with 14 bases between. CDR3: CAICDSTLNSPLHF. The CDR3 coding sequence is TGTGCCATCTGCGATAGTACCCTTAATTCACCCCTCCACTTT.

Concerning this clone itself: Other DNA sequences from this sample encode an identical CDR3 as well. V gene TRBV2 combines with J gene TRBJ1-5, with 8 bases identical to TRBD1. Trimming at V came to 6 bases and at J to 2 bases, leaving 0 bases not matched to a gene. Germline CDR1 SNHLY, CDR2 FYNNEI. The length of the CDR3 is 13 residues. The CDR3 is CASRGQGNQPQHF. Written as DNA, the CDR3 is TGTGCCAGCAGGGGACAGGGCAATCAGCCCCAGCATTTT.

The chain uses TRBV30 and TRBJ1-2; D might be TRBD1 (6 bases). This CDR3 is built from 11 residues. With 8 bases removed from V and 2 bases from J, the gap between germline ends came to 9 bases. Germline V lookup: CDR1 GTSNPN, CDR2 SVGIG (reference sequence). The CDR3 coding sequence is TGTGCCATCCAGGGGAACTATGGCTACACCTTC. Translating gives CAIQGNYGYTF.

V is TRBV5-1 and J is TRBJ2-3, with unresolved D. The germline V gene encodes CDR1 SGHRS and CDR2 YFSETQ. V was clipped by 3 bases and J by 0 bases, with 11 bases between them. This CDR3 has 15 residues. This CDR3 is CASSWSPHSTDTQYF. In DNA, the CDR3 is TGCGCCAGCAGCTGGAGCCCTCACAGCACAGATACGCAGTATTTT.

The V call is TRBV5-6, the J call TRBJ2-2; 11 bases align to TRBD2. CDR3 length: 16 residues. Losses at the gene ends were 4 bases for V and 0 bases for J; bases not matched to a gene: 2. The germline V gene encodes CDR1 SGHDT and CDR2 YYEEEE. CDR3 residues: CASSAGLAANTGELFF. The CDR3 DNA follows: TGTGCCAGCAGCGCGGGACTAGCGGCGAACACCGGGGAGCTGTTTTTT.

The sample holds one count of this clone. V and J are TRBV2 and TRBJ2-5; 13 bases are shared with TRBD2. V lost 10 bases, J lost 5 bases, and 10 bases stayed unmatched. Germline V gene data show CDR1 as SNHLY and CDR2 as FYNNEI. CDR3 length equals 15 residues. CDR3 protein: CATRLAGGLRETQYF. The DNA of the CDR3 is TGTGCCACACGACTAGCGGGGGGACTACGGGAGACCCAGTACTTC.

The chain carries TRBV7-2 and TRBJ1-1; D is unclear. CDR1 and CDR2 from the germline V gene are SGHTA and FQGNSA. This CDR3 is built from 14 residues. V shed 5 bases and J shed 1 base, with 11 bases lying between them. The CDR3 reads CASSPRLGNTEAFF. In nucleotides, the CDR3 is TGTGCCAGCAGCCCCAGACTGGGGAACACTGAAGCTTTCTTT.

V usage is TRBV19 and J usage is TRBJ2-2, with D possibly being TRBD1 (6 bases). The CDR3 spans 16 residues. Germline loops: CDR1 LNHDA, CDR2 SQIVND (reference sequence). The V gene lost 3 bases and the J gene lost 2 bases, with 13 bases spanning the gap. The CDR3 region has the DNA TGTGCCAGTAGTATTCAGGGGATCATTAACACCGGGGAGCTGTTTTTT. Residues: CASSIQGIINTGELFF. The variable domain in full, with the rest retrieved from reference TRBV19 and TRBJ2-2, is DGGITQSPKYLFRKEGQNVTLSCEQNLNHDAMYWYRQDPGQGLRLIYYSQIVNDFQKGDIAEGYSVSREKKESFPLTVTSAQKNPTAFYLCASSIQGIINTGELFFGEGSRLTVL.

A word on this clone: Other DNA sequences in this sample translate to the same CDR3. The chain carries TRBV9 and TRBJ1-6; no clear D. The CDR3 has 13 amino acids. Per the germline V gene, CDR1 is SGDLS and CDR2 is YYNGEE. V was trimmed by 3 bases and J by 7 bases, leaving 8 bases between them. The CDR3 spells CASSAGPNSPLHF. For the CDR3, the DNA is TGTGCCAGCAGCGCGGGTCCGAATTCACCCCTCCACTTT.

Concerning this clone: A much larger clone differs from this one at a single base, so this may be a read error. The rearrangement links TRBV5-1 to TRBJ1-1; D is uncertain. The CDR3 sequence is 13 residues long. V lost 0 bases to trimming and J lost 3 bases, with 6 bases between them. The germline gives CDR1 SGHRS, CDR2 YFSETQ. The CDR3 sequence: CASSLVWDTEAFF. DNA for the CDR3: TGCGCCAGCAGCTTGGTATGGGACACTGAAGCTTTCTTT.

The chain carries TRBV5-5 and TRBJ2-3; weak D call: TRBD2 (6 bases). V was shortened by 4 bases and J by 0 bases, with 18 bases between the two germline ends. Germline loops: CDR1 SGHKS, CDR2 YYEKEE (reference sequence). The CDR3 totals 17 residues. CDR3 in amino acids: CASSVISGGSSTDTQYF. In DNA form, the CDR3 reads TGTGCCAGCAGCGTAATATCCGGGGGTTCTAGCACAGATACGCAGTATTTT.

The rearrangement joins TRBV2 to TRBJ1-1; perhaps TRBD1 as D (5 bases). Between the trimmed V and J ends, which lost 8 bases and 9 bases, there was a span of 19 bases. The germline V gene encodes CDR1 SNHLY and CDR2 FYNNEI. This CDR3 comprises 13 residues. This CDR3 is CASQDAGPGKAFF. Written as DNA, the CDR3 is TGTGCCAGCCAAGATGCGGGGCCCGGAAAAGCTTTCTTT.

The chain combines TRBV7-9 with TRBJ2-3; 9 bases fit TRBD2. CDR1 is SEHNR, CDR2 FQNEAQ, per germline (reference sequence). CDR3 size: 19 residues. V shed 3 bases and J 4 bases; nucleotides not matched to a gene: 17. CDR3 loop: CASSFLPPGRGGRADTQYF. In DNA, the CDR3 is TGTGCCAGCAGCTTTCTCCCCCCCGGGCGGGGGGGTAGGGCAGATACGCAGTATTTT.